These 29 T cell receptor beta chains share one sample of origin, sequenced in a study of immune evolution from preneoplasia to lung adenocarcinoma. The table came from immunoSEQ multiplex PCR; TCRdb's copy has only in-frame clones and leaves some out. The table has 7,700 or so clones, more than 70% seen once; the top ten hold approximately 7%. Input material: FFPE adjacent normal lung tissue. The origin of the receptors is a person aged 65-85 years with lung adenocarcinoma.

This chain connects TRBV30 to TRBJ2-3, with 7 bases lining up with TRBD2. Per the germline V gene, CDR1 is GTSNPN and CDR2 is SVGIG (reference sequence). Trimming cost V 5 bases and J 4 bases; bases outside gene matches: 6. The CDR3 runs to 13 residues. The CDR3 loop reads CAWGGGSADTQYF. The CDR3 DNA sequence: TGTGCCTGGGGGGGAGGGTCGGCAGATACGCAGTATTTT.

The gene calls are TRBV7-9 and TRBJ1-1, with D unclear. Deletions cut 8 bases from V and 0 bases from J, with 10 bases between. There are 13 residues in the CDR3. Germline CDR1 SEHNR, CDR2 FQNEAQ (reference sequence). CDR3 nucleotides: TGTGCCAGCCCGGGTGGGCTGAACACTGAAGCTTTCTTT. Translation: CASPGGLNTEAFF.

CDR3 residues: CAWSSYSGEGQPQHF. The CDR3, as DNA: TGTGCCTGGAGTTCCTACTCCGGGGAGGGTCAGCCCCAGCATTTT. V is TRBV30 and J is TRBJ1-5; D call uncertain. This CDR3 has 15 amino acids. Trimming removed 2 bases from V and 6 bases from J, with 17 bases in between. Germline V gives CDR1 GTSNPN, CDR2 SVGIG (reference sequence).

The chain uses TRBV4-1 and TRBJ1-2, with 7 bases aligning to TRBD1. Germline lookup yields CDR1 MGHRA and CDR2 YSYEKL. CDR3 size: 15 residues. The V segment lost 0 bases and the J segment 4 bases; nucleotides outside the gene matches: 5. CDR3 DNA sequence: TGCGCCAGCAGCCAAGAGCAAGGGACAGCCTATGGCTACACCTTC. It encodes CASSQEQGTAYGYTF.

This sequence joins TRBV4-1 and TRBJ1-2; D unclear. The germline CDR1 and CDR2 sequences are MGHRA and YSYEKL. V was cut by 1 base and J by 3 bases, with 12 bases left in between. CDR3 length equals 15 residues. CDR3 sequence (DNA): TGCGCCAGCAGCCAAGGGGGAGGCCTCCACTATGGCTACACCTTC. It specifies CASSQGGGLHYGYTF.

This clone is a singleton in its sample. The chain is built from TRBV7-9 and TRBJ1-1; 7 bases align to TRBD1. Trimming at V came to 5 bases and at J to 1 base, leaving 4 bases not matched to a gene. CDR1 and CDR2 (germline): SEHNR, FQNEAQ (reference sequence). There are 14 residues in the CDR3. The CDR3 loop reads CASSRGTENTEAFF. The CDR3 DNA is TGTGCCAGCAGCCGAGGGACAGAGAACACTGAAGCTTTCTTT.

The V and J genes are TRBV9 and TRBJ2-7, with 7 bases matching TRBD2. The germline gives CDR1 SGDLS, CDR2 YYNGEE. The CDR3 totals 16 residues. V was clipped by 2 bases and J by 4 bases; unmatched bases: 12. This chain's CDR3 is CASSVFWDVLAYEQYF. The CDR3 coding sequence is TGTGCCAGCAGCGTCTTCTGGGATGTACTAGCGTACGAGCAGTACTTC.

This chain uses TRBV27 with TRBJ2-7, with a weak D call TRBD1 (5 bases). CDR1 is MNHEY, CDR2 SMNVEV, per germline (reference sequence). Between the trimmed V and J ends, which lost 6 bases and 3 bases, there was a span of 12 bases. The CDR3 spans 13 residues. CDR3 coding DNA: TGTGCCAGCAGCCTAGGACATTTCTACGAGCAGTACTTC. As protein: CASSLGHFYEQYF.

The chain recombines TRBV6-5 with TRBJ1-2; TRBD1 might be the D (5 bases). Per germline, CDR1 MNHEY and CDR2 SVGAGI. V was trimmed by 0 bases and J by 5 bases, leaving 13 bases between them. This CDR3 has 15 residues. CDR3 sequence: CASSYSKGAIYGYTF. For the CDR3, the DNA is TGTGCCAGCAGTTACTCTAAAGGGGCGATTTATGGCTACACCTTC.

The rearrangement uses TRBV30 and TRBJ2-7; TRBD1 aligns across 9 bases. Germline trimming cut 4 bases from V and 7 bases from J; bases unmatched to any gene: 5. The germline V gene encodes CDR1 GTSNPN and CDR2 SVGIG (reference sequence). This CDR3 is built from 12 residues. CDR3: CAWTRQGGEQYF. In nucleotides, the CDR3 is TGTGCCTGGACCCGACAGGGGGGGGAGCAGTACTTC.

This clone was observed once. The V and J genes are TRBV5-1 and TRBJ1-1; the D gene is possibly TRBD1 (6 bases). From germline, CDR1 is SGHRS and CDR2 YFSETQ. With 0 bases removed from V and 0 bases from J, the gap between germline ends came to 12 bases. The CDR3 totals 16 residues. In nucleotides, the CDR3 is TGCGCCAGCAGCTTGGGACAGGCTTTTATGAACACTGAAGCTTTCTTT. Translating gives CASSLGQAFMNTEAFF.

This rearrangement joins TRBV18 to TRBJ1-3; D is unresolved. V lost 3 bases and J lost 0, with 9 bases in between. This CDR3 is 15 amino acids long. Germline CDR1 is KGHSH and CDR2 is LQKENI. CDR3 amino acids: CASSPSRDSGNTIYF. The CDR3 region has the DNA TGTGCCAGCTCACCGAGTAGGGACTCTGGAAACACCATATATTTT.

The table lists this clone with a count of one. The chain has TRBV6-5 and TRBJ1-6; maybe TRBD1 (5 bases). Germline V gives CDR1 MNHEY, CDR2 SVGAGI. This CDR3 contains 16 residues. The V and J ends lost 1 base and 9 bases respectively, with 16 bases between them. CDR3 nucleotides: TGTGCCAGCAGTTACTGGGGGACTAAGAGAAGTTCACCCCTCCACTTT. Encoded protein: CASSYWGTKRSSPLHF.

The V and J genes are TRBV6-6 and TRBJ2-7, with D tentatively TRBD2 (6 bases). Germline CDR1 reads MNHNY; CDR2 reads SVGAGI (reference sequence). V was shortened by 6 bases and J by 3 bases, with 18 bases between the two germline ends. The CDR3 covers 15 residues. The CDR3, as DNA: TGTGCCAGCAGACCAAGGGTCGACGGGGGCTACGAGCAGTACTTC. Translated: CASRPRVDGGYEQYF.

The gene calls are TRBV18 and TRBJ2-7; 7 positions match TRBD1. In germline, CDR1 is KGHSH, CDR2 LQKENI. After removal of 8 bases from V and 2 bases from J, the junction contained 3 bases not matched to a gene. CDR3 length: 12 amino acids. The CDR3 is CASTGTAYEQYF. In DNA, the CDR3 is TGTGCCAGCACCGGGACAGCCTACGAGCAGTACTTC.

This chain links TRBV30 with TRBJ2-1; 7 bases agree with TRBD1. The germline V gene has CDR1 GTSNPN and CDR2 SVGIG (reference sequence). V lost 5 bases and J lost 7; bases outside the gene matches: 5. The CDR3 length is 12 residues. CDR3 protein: CAWGTVGNEQFF. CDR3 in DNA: TGTGCCTGGGGGACAGTCGGGAATGAGCAGTTCTTC.

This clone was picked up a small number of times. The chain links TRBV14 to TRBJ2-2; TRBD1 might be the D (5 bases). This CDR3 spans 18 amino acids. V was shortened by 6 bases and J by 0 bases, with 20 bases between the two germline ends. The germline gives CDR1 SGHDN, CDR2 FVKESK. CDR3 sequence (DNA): TGTGCCAGCAGGTTGGGGCACAACACACACGCGAACACCGGGGAGCTGTTTTTT. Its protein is CASRLGHNTHANTGELFF.

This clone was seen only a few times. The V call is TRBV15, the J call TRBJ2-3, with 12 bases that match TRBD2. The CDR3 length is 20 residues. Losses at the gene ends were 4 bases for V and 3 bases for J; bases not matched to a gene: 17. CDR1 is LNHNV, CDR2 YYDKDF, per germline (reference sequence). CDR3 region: CATSKVPGLAGSGGTDTQYF. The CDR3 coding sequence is TGTGCCACCAGCAAGGTCCCGGGACTAGCGGGTTCGGGTGGGACAGATACGCAGTATTTT.

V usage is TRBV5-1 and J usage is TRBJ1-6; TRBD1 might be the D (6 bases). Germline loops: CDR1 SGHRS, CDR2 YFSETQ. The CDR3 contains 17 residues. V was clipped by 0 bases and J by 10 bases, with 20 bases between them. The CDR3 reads CASSLVPGGGPESPLHF. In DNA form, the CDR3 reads TGCGCCAGCAGCTTGGTCCCCGGCGGGGGGCCAGAGTCACCCCTCCACTTT.

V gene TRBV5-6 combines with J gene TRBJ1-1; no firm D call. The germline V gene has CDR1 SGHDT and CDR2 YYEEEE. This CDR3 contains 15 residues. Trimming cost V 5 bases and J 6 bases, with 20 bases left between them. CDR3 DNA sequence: TGTGCCAGCAGGGAGGGAGTTTGGTCCCGGGCTGAAGCTTTCTTT. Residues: CASREGVWSRAEAFF.

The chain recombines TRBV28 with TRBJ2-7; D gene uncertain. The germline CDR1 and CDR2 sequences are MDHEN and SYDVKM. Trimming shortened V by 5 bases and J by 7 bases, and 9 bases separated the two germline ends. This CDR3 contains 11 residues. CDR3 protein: CASSDLGEQYF. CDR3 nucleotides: TGTGCCAGCAGTGATTTGGGGGAGCAGTACTTC.

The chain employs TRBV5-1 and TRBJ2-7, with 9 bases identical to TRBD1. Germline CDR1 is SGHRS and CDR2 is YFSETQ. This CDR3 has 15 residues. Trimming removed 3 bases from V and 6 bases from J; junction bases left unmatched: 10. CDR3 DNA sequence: TGCGCCAGCAGCTCCAAAATCGACAGGGGGACCGAGCAGTACTTC. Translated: CASSSKIDRGTEQYF.

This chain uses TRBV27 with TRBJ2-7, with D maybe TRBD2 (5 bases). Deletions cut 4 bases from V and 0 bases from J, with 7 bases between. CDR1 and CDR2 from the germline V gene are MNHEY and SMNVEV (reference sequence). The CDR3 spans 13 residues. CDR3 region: CASSWGASYEQYF. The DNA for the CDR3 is TGTGCCAGCAGTTGGGGAGCCTCCTACGAGCAGTACTTC.

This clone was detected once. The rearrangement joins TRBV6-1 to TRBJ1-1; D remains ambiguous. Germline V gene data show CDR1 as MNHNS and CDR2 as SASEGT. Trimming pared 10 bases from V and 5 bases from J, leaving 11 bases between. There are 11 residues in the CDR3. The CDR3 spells CAITDLTEAFF. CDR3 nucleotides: TGTGCCATCACCGATCTGACTGAAGCTTTCTTT.

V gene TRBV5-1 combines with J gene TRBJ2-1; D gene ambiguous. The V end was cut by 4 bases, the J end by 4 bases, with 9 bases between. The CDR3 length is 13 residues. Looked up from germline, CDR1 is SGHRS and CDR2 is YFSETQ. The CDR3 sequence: CASSVPGYNEQFF. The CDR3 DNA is TGCGCCAGCAGCGTTCCGGGTTACAATGAGCAGTTCTTC.

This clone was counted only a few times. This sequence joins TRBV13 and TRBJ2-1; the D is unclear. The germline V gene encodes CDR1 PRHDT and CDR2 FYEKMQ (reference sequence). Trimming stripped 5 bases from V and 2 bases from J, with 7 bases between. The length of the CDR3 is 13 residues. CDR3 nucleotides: TGTGCCAGCAGCGAAAGGGCCTACAATGAGCAGTTCTTC. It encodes CASSERAYNEQFF.

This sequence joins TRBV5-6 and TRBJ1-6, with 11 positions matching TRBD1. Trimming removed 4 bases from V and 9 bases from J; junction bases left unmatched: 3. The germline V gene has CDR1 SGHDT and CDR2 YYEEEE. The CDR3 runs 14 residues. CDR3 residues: CASSRTGGGSPLHF. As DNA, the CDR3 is TGTGCCAGCAGCAGGACAGGGGGCGGTTCACCCCTCCACTTT.

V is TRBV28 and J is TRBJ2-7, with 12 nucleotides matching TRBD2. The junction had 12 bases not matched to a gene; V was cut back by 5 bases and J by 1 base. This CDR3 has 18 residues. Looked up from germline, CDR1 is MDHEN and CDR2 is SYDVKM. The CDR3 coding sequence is TGTGCCAGCAGTACGGTTAGACTAGCGGGGGTTTATTCCTACGAGCAGTACTTC. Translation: CASSTVRLAGVYSYEQYF.

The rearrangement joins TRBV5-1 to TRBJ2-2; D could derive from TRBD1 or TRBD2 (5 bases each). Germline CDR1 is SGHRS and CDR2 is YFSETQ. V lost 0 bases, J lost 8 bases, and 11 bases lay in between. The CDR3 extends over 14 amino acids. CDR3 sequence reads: CASSLAGPGGELFF. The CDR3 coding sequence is TGCGCCAGCAGCTTGGCAGGGCCGGGAGGGGAGCTGTTTTTT.